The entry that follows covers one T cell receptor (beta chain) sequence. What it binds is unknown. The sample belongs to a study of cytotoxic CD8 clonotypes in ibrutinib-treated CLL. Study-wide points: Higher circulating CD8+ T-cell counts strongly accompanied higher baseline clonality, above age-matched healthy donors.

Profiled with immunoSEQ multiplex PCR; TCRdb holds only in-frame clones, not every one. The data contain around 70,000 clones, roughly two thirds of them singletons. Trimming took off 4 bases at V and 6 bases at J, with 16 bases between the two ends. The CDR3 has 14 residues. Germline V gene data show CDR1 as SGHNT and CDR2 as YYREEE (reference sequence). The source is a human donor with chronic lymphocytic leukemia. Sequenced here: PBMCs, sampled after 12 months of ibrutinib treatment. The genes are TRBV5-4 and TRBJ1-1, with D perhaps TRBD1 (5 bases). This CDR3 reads CASSAETGIPEAFF. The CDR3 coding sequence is TGTGCCAGCAGCGCCGAAACAGGAATTCCTGAAGCTTTCTTT.